The present T cell receptor (beta chain) was sequenced within a study of blood T cells in healthy people across ages. Findings and limits, study-wide: A strong correlation was seen between TCR beta diversity and naive T cell percentage. The long-lived group displayed more naive CD4+ cells, plus higher diversity, than the aged donors did.

Germline V lookup: CDR1 KGHSH, CDR2 LQKENI. The CDR3 is 15 residues long. It was with a sample-barcoded 5' primer and a J-beta primer mix that a second PCR of roughly 6 to 12 cycles was run. TCRdb re-called the 5' RACE reads with MiXCR, one entry per CDR3 protein. Of roughly 1.6 million distinct CDR3 sequences listed, about 32% are singletons. Comment on this clonotype: The antigen is unknown.

The chain recombines TRBV18 with TRBJ2-5, with 8 bases fitting TRBD1. The J call is doubtful: the DNA matches TRBJ2-7 better. The sequence derives from a woman aged 25 to 39 in good health. The sequenced sample consisted of blood. The CDR3 spells CASSPSGQGYHEQYF. The CDR3 nucleotides are TGTGCCAGCTCACCATCCGGACAGGGTTACCACGAGCAGTACTTC.